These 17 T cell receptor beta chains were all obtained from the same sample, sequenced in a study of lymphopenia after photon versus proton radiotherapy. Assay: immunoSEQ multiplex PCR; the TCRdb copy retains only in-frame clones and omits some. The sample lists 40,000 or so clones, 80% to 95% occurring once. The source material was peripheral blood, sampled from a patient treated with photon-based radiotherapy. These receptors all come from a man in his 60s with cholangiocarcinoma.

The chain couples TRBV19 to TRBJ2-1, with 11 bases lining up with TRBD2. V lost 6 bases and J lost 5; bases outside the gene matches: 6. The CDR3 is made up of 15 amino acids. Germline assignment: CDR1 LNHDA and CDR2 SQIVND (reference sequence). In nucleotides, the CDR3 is TGTGCCAGTAGAGAACTAGCGGGGGTGCACAATGAGCAGTTCTTC. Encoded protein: CASRELAGVHNEQFF.

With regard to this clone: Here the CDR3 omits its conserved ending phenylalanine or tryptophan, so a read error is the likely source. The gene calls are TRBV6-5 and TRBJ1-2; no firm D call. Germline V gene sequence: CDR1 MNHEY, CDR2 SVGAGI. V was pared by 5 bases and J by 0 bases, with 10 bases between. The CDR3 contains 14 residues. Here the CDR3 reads CASSRTTPNYGYTL. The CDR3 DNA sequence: TGTGCCAGCAGTCGAACTACTCCTAACTATGGCTACACCCTC.

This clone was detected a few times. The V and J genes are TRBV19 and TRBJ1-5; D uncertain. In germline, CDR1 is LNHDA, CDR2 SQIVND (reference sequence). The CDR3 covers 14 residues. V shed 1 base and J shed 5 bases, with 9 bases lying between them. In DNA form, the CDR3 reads TGTGCCAGTAGTATAGGCCAGACCTATCAGCCCCAGCATTTT. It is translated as CASSIGQTYQPQHF.

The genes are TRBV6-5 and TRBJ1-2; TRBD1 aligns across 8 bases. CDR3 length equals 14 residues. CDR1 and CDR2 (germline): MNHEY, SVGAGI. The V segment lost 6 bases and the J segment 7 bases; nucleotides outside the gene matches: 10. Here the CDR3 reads CASSPYDRGGGYTF. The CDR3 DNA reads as TGTGCCAGCAGCCCCTATGACAGGGGCGGTGGCTACACCTTC.

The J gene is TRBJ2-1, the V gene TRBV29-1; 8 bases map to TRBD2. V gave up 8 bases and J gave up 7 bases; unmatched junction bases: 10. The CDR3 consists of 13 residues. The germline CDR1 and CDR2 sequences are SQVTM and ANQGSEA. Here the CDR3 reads CSKLSGNGNEQFF. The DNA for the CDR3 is TGCAGCAAACTTAGCGGGAATGGAAATGAGCAGTTCTTC.

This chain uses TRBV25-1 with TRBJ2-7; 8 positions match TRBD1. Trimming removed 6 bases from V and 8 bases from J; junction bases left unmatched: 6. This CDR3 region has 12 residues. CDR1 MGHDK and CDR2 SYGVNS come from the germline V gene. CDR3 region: CASRVTGEKQYF. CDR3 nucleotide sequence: TGTGCCAGCAGGGTGACAGGGGAGAAGCAGTACTTC.

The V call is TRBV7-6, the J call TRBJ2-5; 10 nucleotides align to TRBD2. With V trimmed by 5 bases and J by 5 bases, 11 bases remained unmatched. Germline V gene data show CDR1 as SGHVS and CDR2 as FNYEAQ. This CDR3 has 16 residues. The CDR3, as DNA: TGTGCCAGCAGCCCCTCGAGCGGGAGGGCCGGGGAGACCCAGTACTTC. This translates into CASSPSSGRAGETQYF. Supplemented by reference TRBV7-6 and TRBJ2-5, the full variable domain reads GAGVSQSPRYKVTKRGQDVALRCDPISGHVSLYWYRQALGQGPEFLTYFNYEAQQDKSGLPNDRFSAERPEGSISTLTIQRTEQRDSAMYRCASSPSSGRAGETQYFGPGTRLLVL.

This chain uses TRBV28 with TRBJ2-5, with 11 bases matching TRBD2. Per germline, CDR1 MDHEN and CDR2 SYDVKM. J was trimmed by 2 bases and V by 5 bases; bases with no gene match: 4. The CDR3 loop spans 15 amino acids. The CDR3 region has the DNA TGTGCCAGCAGTCCGGGACTAGCGGAACAAGAGACCCAGTACTTC. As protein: CASSPGLAEQETQYF.

DNA for the CDR3: TGCGCCAGCAGCTTGGCGGAACTAGCGGGAAATCACAATGAGCAGTTCTTC. Its translation is CASSLAELAGNHNEQFF. The chain joins TRBV5-1 to TRBJ2-1, with TRBD2 identical over 10 bases. V trimming: 0 bases; J trimming: 5 bases; junction bases outside the gene matches: 8. Looked up from germline, CDR1 is SGHRS and CDR2 is YFSETQ. CDR3 length equals 17 residues. The variable domain in full, completed from reference TRBV5-1 and TRBJ2-1, reads KAGVTQTPRYLIKTRGQQVTLSCSPISGHRSVSWYQQTPGQGLQFLFEYFSETQRNKGNFPGRFSGRQFSNSRSEMNVSTLELGDSALYLCASSLAELAGNHNEQFFGPGTRLTVL.

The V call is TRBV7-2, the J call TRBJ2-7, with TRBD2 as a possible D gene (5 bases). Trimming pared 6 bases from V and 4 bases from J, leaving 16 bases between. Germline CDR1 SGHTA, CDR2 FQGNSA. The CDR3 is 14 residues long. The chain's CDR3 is CASSLREIYYEQYF. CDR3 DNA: TGTGCCAGCAGTCTTAGGGAGATTTATTACGAGCAGTACTTC. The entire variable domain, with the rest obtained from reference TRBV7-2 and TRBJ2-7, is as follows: GAGVSQSPSNKVTEKGKDVELRCDPISGHTALYWYRQSLGQGLEFLIYFQGNSAPDKSGLPSDRFSAERTGGSVSTLTIQRTQQEDSAVYLCASSLREIYYEQYFGPGTRLTVT.

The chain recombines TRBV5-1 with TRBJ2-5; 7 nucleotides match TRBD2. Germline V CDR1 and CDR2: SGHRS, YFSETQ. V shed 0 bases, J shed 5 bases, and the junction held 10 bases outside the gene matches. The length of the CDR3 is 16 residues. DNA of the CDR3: TGCGCCAGCAGCTTGGCAAACGGACTAGTCAGCGAGACCCAGTACTTC. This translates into CASSLANGLVSETQYF.

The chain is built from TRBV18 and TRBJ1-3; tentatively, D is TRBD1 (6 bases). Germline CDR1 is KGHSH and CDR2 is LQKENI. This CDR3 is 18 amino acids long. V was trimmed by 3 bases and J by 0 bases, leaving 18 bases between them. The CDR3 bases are TGTGCCAGCTCACCGGAACAGGGCCCCCATCTCTCTGGAAACACCATATATTTT. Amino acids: CASSPEQGPHLSGNTIYF.

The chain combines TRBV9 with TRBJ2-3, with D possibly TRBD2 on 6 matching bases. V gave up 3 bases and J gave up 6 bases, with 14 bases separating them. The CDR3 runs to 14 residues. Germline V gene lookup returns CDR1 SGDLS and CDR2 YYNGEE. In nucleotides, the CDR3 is TGTGCCAGCAGCGGGGACGGGGGATTGGATACGCAGTATTTT. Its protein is CASSGDGGLDTQYF.

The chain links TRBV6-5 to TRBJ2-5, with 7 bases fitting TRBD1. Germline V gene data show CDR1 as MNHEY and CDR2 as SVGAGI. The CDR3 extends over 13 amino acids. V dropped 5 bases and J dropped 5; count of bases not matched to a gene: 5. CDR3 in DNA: TGTGCCAGCAGTCGACAGGGACGGGAGACCCAGTACTTC. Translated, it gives CASSRQGRETQYF.

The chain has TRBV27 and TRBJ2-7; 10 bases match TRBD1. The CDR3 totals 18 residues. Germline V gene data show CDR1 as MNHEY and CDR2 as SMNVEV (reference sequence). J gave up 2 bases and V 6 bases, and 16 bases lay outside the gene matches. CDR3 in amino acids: CASRRAGTGAGAPYEQYF. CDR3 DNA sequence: TGTGCCAGCAGGAGGGCCGGGACAGGGGCAGGGGCCCCCTACGAGCAGTACTTC.

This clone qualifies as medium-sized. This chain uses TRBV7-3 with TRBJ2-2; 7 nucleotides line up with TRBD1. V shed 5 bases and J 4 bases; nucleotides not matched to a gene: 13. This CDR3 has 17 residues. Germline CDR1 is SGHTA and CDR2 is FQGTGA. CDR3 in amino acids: CASSPSDRVRGTGELFF. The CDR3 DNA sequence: TGTGCCAGCAGCCCGTCAGACAGGGTGCGCGGCACCGGGGAGCTGTTTTTT.

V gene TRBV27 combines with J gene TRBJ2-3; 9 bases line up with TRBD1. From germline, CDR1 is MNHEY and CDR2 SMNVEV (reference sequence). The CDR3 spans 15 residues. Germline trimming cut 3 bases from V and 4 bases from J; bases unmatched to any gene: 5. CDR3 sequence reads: CASSLTGTGSDTQYF. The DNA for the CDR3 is TGTGCCAGCAGTTTGACCGGGACAGGGTCAGATACGCAGTATTTT.